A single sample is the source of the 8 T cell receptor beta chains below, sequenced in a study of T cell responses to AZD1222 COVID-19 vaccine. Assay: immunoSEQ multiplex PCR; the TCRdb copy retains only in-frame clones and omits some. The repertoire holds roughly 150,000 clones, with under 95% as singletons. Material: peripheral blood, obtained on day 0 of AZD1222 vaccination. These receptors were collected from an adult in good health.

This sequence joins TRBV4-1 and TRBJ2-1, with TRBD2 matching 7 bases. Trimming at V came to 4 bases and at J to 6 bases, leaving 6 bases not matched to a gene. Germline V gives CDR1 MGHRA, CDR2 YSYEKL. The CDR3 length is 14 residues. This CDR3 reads CASSPGLTPNEQFF. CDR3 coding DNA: TGCGCCAGCAGCCCGGGACTAACCCCCAATGAGCAGTTCTTC.

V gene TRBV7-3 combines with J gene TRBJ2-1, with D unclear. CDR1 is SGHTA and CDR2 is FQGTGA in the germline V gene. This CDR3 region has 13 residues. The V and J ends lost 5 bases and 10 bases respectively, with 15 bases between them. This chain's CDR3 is CASSPNNPNEQFF. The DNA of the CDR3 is TGTGCCAGCAGCCCTAACAATCCCAACGAGCAGTTCTTC.

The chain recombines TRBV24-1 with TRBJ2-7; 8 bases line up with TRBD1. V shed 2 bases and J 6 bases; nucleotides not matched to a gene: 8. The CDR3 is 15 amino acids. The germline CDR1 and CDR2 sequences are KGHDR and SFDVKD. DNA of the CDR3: TGTGCCACCAGTGATTCCGGACAGGGCCCCAGCGAGCAGTACTTC. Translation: CATSDSGQGPSEQYF.

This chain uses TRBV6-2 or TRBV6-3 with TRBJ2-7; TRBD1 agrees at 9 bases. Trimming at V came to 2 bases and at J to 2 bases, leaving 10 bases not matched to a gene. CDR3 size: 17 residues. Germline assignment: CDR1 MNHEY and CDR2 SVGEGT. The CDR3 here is CASSYEGMGTGTYEQYF. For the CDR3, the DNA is TGTGCCAGCAGTTACGAGGGGATGGGGACAGGGACCTACGAGCAGTACTTC.

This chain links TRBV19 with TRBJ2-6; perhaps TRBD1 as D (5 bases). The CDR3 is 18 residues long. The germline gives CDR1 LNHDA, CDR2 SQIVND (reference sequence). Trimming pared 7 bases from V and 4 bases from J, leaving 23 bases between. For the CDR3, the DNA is TGTGCCAGTACCCTACTTATTGCAGGGTGGGAAGGGGCCAACGTCCTGACTTTC. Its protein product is CASTLLIAGWEGANVLTF.

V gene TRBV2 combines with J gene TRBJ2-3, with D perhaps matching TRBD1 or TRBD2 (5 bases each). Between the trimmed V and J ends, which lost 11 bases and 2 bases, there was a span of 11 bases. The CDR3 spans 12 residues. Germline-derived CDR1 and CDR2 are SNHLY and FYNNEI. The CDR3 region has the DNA TGTGCCCGGGACGGAGACACAGATACGCAGTATTTT. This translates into CARDGDTDTQYF.

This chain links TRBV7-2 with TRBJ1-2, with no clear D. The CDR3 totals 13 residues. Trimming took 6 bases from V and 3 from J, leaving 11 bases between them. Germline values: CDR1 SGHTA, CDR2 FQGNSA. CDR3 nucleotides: TGTGCCAGCAGGGCCAGCCCACACTATGGCTACACCTTC. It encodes CASRASPHYGYTF.

The CDR3 loop is CASSLRERGIGNQPQHF. CDR3 DNA: TGTGCCAGCAGCTTAAGAGAGAGGGGAATAGGCAATCAGCCCCAGCATTTT. The rearrangement joins TRBV7-6 to TRBJ1-5; the D gene is possibly TRBD1 (5 bases). Germline V gene lookup returns CDR1 SGHVS and CDR2 FNYEAQ. CDR3 size: 17 residues. V lost 2 bases to trimming and J lost 2 bases, with 16 bases between them.